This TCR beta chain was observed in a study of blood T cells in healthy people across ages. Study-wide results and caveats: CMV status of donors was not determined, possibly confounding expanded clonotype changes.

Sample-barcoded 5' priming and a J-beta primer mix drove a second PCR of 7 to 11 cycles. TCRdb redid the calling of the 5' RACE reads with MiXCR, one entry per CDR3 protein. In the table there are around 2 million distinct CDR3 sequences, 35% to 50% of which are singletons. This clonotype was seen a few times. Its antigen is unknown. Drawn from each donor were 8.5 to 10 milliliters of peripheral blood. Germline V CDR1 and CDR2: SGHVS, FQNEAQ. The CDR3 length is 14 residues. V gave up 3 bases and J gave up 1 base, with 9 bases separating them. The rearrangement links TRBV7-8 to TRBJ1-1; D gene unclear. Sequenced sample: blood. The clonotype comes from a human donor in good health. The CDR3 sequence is CASSFDDRNTEAFF. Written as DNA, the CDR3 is TGTGCCAGCAGCTTTGATGACCGGAACACTGAAGCTTTCTTT.